This T cell receptor (beta chain) was recorded in a study of blood T cell repertoires in COVID-19. Germline values: CDR1 LGHDT, CDR2 YNNKEL (reference sequence). After removal of 1 base from V and 2 bases from J, the junction contained 4 bases not matched to a gene. This CDR3 region has 15 residues. Profiled with immunoSEQ multiplex PCR; TCRdb holds only in-frame clones, not every one. Of about 300,000 clones listed, around 86% were seen once; the top ten hold under 3%. This clone was found once. This TCR was sampled from a woman younger than 30 who had recovered from COVID-19. Sequenced sample: PBMCs or T cells enriched from blood (not recorded which). The chain joins TRBV3-1 (or the pseudogene TRBV3-2) to TRBJ2-7, with 8 bases matching TRBD2. This chain's CDR3 is CASSQGLAGPYEQYF. The CDR3 DNA sequence: TGTGCCAGCAGCCAAGGGCTAGCGGGTCCCTACGAGCAGTACTTC.